This T cell receptor beta chain was obtained from a study of T cell changes during pregnancy in multiple sclerosis (dated by TCRdb to between 2018 and 2020). A note on the overall study: In women with multiple sclerosis, the researchers looked at how the T cell repertoire shifted as pregnancy progressed.

Concerning this clone itself: The antigen it recognizes is unknown. No base qualities exist here, and no much larger clone lies one base off it.

Library prep was done by the immunoSEQ multiplex PCR assay. In TCRdb, the immuneACCESS table is reduced to in-frame sequences with V and J assigned. These tables do not hold every clone; where another copy was compared, an unresolved V gene accounts for under half, and the others remain unexplained. For this sample the table gives about 21,000 clones, of which approximately 88% were detected only once. Of the sample, roughly 5.5% is held by the ten largest clones. This sequence originates from a female donor in good health, enrolled as a control in a pregnancy study. The sample was CD8+ T cells from peripheral blood mononuclear cells, taken after pregnancy.

CDR3 region: CASSRGGVRGEQYF. The sequence in DNA is TGTGCCAGCAGCCGGGGAGGGGTCCGGGGCGAGCAGTACTTC. The rearranged chain carries TRBV7-2 and TRBJ2-7; TRBD2 lines up with 7 middle nucleotides. The CDR3 sequence holds 14 residues, the cysteine and phenylalanine included. Only CDR3 DNA is held: 42 bases, read in frame from base 1. Sequences SGHTA (CDR1) and FQGNSA (CDR2) are obtained from the germline V gene. At the junction V is shortened by 5 bases and J by 6 bases; bases outside the gene matches: 10.